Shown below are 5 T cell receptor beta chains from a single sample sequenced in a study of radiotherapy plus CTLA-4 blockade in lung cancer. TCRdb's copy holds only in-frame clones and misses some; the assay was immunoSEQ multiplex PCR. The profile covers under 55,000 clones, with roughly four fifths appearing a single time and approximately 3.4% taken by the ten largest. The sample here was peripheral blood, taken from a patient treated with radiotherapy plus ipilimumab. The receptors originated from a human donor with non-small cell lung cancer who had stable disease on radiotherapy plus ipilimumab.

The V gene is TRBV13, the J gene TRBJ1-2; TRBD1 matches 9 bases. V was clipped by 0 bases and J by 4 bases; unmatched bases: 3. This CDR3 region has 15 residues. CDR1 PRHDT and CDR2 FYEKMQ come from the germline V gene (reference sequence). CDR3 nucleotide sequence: TGTGCCAGCAGCTTAGGCCTACAGGGGGCCTATGGCTACACCTTC. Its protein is CASSLGLQGAYGYTF.

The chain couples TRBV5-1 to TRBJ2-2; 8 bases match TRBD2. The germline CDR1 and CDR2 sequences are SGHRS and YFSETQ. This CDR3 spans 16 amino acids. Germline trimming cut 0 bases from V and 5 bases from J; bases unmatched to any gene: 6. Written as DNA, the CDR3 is TGCGCCAGCAGCTTGGCCCGGGGGGGAACTACCGGGGAGCTGTTTTTT. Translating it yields CASSLARGGTTGELFF.

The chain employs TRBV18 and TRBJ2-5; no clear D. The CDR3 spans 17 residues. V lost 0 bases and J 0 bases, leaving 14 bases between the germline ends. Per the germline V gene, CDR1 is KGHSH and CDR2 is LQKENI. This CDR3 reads CASSPPVRLRYQETQYF. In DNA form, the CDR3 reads TGTGCCAGCTCACCACCTGTTAGACTGAGGTACCAAGAGACCCAGTACTTC.

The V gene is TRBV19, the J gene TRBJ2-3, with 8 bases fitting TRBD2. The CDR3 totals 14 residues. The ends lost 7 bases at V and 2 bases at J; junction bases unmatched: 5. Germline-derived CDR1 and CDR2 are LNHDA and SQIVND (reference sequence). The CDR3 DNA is TGTGCCAGTAAACTAGCGGCGAACACAGATACGCAGTATTTT. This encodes CASKLAANTDTQYF.

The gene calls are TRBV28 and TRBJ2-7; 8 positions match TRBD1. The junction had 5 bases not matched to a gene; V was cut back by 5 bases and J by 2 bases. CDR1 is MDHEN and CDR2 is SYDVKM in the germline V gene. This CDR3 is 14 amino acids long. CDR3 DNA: TGTGCCAGCAGTAGGACAGGGTGGGCCTACGAGCAGTACTTC. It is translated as CASSRTGWAYEQYF. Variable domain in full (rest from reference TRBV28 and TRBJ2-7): DVKVTQSSRYLVKRTGEKVFLECVQDMDHENMFWYRQDPGLGLRLIYFSYDVKMKEKGDIPEGYSVSREKKERFSLILESASTNQTSMYLCASSRTGWAYEQYFGPGTRLTVT.